This is a list of T cell receptor beta chains from one sample in a study of blood T cell repertoires in COVID-19. Profiled with immunoSEQ multiplex PCR; TCRdb holds only in-frame clones, not every one. Here the sample spans roughly 340,000 clones, about nine tenths being singletons. Sequencing was carried out using peripheral blood. The receptors were gathered from a woman aged 65 to 85 with COVID-19, enrolled during active disease. Both conserved end residues are part of each CDR3. A D gene is named only where the DNA matches it firmly. A row's size may be missing; if present it is once, few, many or a size class.

J: TRBJ1-2
D: NA
V: TRBV5-8
length: 14
size: NA
DNA: TGTGCCAGCAGCTTGGTACAGGCCGGCTATGGCTACACCTTC
CDR3: CASSLVQAGYGYTF

J: TRBJ1-5
D: TRBD1
V: TRBV11-2
length: 15
size: NA
DNA: TGTGCCAGCAGCTTGGGGGGACAGGGCAATCAGCCCCAGCATTTT
CDR3: CASSLGGQGNQPQHF

J: TRBJ2-3
D: NA
V: TRBV5-6
length: 16
size: NA
DNA: TGTGCCAGCAGCAAAGTAACCGGGGGGCGCACAGATACGCAGTATTTT
CDR3: CASSKVTGGRTDTQYF

J: TRBJ2-5
D: NA
V: TRBV4-1
length: 13
size: NA
DNA: TGCGCCAGCAGCCTCTCGGGGGGCGAGACCCAGTACTTC
CDR3: CASSLSGGETQYF

J: TRBJ1-6
D: NA
V: TRBV18
length: 13
size: NA
DNA: TGTGCCAGCTCACCGTCGATTGAGTCACCCCTCCACTTT
CDR3: CASSPSIESPLHF

J: TRBJ2-1
D: TRBD1
V: TRBV7-7
length: 17
size: NA
DNA: TGTGCCAGCAGCCCCTTGACAGGGTATGAACCCTACAATGAGCAGTTCTTC
CDR3: CASSPLTGYEPYNEQFF

J: TRBJ2-7
D: TRBD1
V: TRBV19
length: 14
size: NA
DNA: TGTGCCAGTAGTATAGACGGCAGGGGGCTGGTGGAGTACTTC
CDR3: CASSIDGRGLVEYF

J: TRBJ2-3
D: NA
V: TRBV10-2
length: 12
size: NA
DNA: TGCGCCAGCAGTTGGGGGGTAGATACGCAGTATTTT
CDR3: CASSWGVDTQYF

J: TRBJ2-2
D: NA
V: TRBV18
length: 16
size: NA
DNA: TGTGCCAGCTCACCCAGGAGTGGCGGACAGACCGGGGAGCTGTTTTTT
CDR3: CASSPRSGGQTGELFF

J: TRBJ2-3
D: NA
V: TRBV7-2
length: 15
size: NA
DNA: TGTGCCAGCAGCTTAGAATCCAGACAGACAGATACGCAGTATTTT
CDR3: CASSLESRQTDTQYF

J: TRBJ1-1
D: NA
V: TRBV29-1
length: 14
size: once
DNA: TGCAGCGTTGCAGGTCAGCGGATGAACACTGAAGCTTTCTTT
CDR3: CSVAGQRMNTEAFF

J: TRBJ1-2
D: NA
V: TRBV6-5
length: 15
size: NA
DNA: TGTGCCAGCAGTAGCCCGACAGACCTTAACTATGGCTACACCTTC
CDR3: CASSSPTDLNYGYTF

J: TRBJ2-1
D: NA
V: TRBV5-1
length: 15
size: once
DNA: TGCGCCAGCAGCTCAACGGGGGACGCCTACAATGAGCAGTTCTTC
CDR3: CASSSTGDAYNEQFF

J: TRBJ1-1
D: NA
V: TRBV7-7
length: 13
size: NA
DNA: TGTGCCAGCAGCGTAGACTTGAACACTGAAGCTTTCTTT
CDR3: CASSVDLNTEAFF

J: TRBJ1-6
D: NA
V: TRBV5-4
length: 12
size: NA
DNA: TGTGCCAGCAGCTTGGGAGTAGGGGCCCTCCACTTT
CDR3: CASSLGVGALHF

J: TRBJ1-4
D: NA
V: TRBV20-1
length: 11
size: NA
DNA: TGCAGTGCTTCCAGGGTTGAAAAACTGTTTTTT
CDR3: CSASRVEKLFF

J: TRBJ1-1
D: TRBD1
V: TRBV5-4
length: 16
size: NA
DNA: TGTGCCAGCAGCTTCGGCCGGGACAGGGGGCCAACTGAAGCTTTCTTT
CDR3: CASSFGRDRGPTEAFF

J: TRBJ1-3
D: NA
V: TRBV6-5
length: 13
size: NA
DNA: TGTGCCACCCAACCAATTGCGGTGAACACCATATATTTT
CDR3: CATQPIAVNTIYF

J: TRBJ1-1
D: NA
V: TRBV5-6
length: 13
size: NA
DNA: TGTGCCAGCAGCTTCGAGGATAACACTGAAGCTTTCTTT
CDR3: CASSFEDNTEAFF

J: TRBJ1-5
D: TRBD1
V: TRBV7-2
length: 13
size: NA
DNA: TGTGCCAGCAGCCAACAGGGGGATCAGCCCCAGCATTTT
CDR3: CASSQQGDQPQHF

J: TRBJ1-1
D: TRBD1
V: TRBV5-1
length: 12
size: NA
DNA: TGCGCCAGCTACGGACAGGACACTGAAGCTTTCTTT
CDR3: CASYGQDTEAFF

J: TRBJ2-3
D: NA
V: TRBV13
length: 16
size: once
DNA: TGTGCCAGCAGCTTCGGAGGGATCGAAGGGGCAGATACGCAGTATTTT
CDR3: CASSFGGIEGADTQYF

J: TRBJ2-2
D: NA
V: TRBV19
length: 13
size: NA
DNA: TGTGCCAGCCAAGGCAGGGGATCCGGGGAGCTGTTTTTT
CDR3: CASQGRGSGELFF

J: TRBJ1-2
D: TRBD1
V: TRBV6-4
length: 14
size: NA
DNA: TGTGCCAGCAAAGTAACGGGGACAGGGGAAGGCTACACCTTC
CDR3: CASKVTGTGEGYTF

J: TRBJ2-1
D: NA
V: TRBV14
length: 17
size: few
DNA: TGTGCCAGCAGCTCTACGCGTCGGTCTAGCTCCTACAATGAGCAGTTCTTC
CDR3: CASSSTRRSSSYNEQFF

J: TRBJ1-1
D: NA
V: TRBV5-4
length: 15
size: NA
DNA: TGTGCCAGCAGATCCAATATGGGGCAGAACACTGAAGCTTTCTTT
CDR3: CASRSNMGQNTEAFF

J: TRBJ1-6
D: TRBD1
V: TRBV7-2
length: 14
size: NA
DNA: TGTGCCAGCAGCTTAAGCAGGGGGCCATCACCCCTCCACTTT
CDR3: CASSLSRGPSPLHF

J: TRBJ2-2
D: TRBD2
V: TRBV6-1
length: 18
size: once
DNA: TGTGCCAGCAGTGCCATCTCGGGGGGGCTGAGGGACACCGGGGAGCTGTTTTTT
CDR3: CASSAISGGLRDTGELFF

J: TRBJ1-2
D: TRBD1
V: TRBV11-2
length: 15
size: NA
DNA: TGTGCCAGCAGCATACACGGGACAGGGCCGTATGGCTACACCTTC
CDR3: CASSIHGTGPYGYTF

J: TRBJ1-6
D: NA
V: TRBV10-3
length: 14
size: few
DNA: TGTGCCATCACCGTCGACAGATATAATTCACCCCTCCACTTT
CDR3: CAITVDRYNSPLHF

J: TRBJ1-2
D: TRBD1
V: TRBV9
length: 13
size: NA
DNA: TGTGCCAGCAGCGTGGATACAGGGGCCGGCTACACCTTC
CDR3: CASSVDTGAGYTF

J: TRBJ2-5
D: TRBD2
V: TRBV6-5
length: 15
size: NA
DNA: TGTGCCAGCAGTTCTCCGGGACTAGGTCAAGAGACCCAGTACTTC
CDR3: CASSSPGLGQETQYF

J: TRBJ1-1
D: NA
V: TRBV5-4
length: 14
size: NA
DNA: TGTGCCAGCAGCTCCCTAGTAGGGGGAGCTGAAGCTTTCTTT
CDR3: CASSSLVGGAEAFF

J: TRBJ2-1
D: TRBD1
V: TRBV13
length: 12
size: NA
DNA: TGTGCCGCACAGGGGGGAGGCAATGAGCAGTTCTTC
CDR3: CAAQGGGNEQFF

J: TRBJ2-2
D: TRBD2
V: TRBV9
length: 15
size: NA
DNA: TGTGCCAGCAGCGTAAGCGGGGGGGCGACCGGGGAGCTGTTTTTT
CDR3: CASSVSGGATGELFF

J: TRBJ2-7
D: NA
V: TRBV18
length: 12
size: NA
DNA: TGTGCCAGCTCCCGGACTAACTACGAGCAGTACTTC
CDR3: CASSRTNYEQYF

J: TRBJ1-3
D: TRBD1
V: TRBV18
length: 14
size: NA
DNA: TGTGCCAGCTCACCCGACAGGGGTGGAAACACCATATATTTT
CDR3: CASSPDRGGNTIYF

J: TRBJ2-1
D: NA
V: TRBV24-1
length: 14
size: NA
DNA: TGTGCCACCAGTGATTTGGGGGGGTACAATGAGCAGTTCTTC
CDR3: CATSDLGGYNEQFF

J: TRBJ1-1
D: TRBD1
V: TRBV9
length: 17
size: NA
DNA: TGTGCCAGCAGCTCGCGTCCCGGGACAGGGGCGAACACTGAAGCTTTCTTT
CDR3: CASSSRPGTGANTEAFF

J: TRBJ2-1
D: NA
V: TRBV19
length: 13
size: NA
DNA: TGTGCCAGTAGTATTTCCACCTACAATGAGCAGTTCTTC
CDR3: CASSISTYNEQFF

J: TRBJ2-7
D: TRBD2
V: TRBV5-6
length: 17
size: once
DNA: TGTGCCAGCAGCGGCGGACTAGCGGGGGGTGGTAGGGACGAGCAGTACTTC
CDR3: CASSGGLAGGGRDEQYF

J: TRBJ1-1
D: NA
V: TRBV5-1
length: 14
size: NA
DNA: TGCGCCAGCAGCTTACAGCCTCAGAACACTGAAGCTTTCTTT
CDR3: CASSLQPQNTEAFF

J: TRBJ1-2
D: TRBD1
V: TRBV3-1/TRBV3-2
length: 16
size: NA
DNA: TGTGCCAGCAGCCAACTCGGGGGACAGGGGGCCAGTGGCTACACCTTC
CDR3: CASSQLGGQGASGYTF

J: TRBJ1-2
D: TRBD1
V: TRBV7-2
length: 15
size: few
DNA: TGTGCCAGCAGCTTTTCGCGGACAGGACGCGGAGGCTACACCTTC
CDR3: CASSFSRTGRGGYTF

J: TRBJ2-3
D: NA
V: TRBV4-1
length: 16
size: NA
DNA: TGCGCCAGCAGCCAAGTATGGGGGCCCAGCACAGATACGCAGTATTTT
CDR3: CASSQVWGPSTDTQYF

J: TRBJ1-2
D: TRBD1
V: TRBV29-1
length: 16
size: once
DNA: TGCAGCGTTGAAGATCTGGGGACAGCCGAAAACTATGGCTACACCTTC
CDR3: CSVEDLGTAENYGYTF

J: TRBJ1-2
D: NA
V: TRBV19
length: 13
size: NA
DNA: TGTGCCAGTAGTATGACAATTTTGTATGGCTACACCTTC
CDR3: CASSMTILYGYTF

J: TRBJ1-6
D: TRBD1
V: TRBV4-1
length: 15
size: few
DNA: TGCGCCAGCAGCCAGGATGGACAGGCTGATTCACCCCTCCACTTT
CDR3: CASSQDGQADSPLHF

J: TRBJ1-1
D: TRBD1
V: TRBV10-1
length: 14
size: NA
DNA: TGCGCCACTTCGACAGGGGAAAGGAACACTGAAGCTTTCTTT
CDR3: CATSTGERNTEAFF

J: TRBJ1-5
D: TRBD1
V: TRBV19
length: 19
size: NA
DNA: TGTGCCAGTAGTTACAGGGGGACAGGGTTCTTGTCCGGCCCCCAGCCCCAGCATTTT
CDR3: CASSYRGTGFLSGPQPQHF

J: TRBJ2-1
D: TRBD1
V: TRBV7-2
length: 17
size: NA
DNA: TGTGCCAGCAGCTTCCCCACCTCGACAGGGGCCTACAATGAGCAGTTCTTC
CDR3: CASSFPTSTGAYNEQFF

J: TRBJ2-3
D: NA
V: TRBV7-2
length: 17
size: NA
DNA: TGTGCCAGCAGCTTAGCGCGAGGGGGGGCTTGGGCAGATACGCAGTATTTT
CDR3: CASSLARGGAWADTQYF

J: TRBJ1-3
D: TRBD1
V: TRBV2
length: 14
size: NA
DNA: TGTGCCAGCATTGAGACAGGGCAATTAAACACCATATATTTT
CDR3: CASIETGQLNTIYF

J: TRBJ1-5
D: NA
V: TRBV7-9
length: 14
size: once
DNA: TGTGCCAGCAGCCGGGACATAGCCCATCAGCCCCAGCATTTT
CDR3: CASSRDIAHQPQHF